The rows below give T cell receptor beta chains drawn from one sample of a study of beta chain features in type 1 diabetes. Only in-frame clones appear in the TCRdb table, and some are missing; sequencing was by immunoSEQ multiplex PCR. The sample lists roughly 350,000 clones, approximately 9.9% seen once, with roughly 0.016% in the top ten. Sequencing input: naive CD4+ T cells from blood. These receptors all come from a woman aged 25 to 45 in good health. Each CDR3 is given with its conserved first and last residue. A D gene is named only where the DNA matches it firmly. Clone size is given for some rows only: seen once, a few or many times, or a class if the clone is expanded.

cdr3_length d_call clone_size j_call v_call cdr3_aa cdr3_nt
14 . . TRBJ2-1 TRBV7-3 CASSLDYSYNEQFF TGTGCCAGCAGCTTAGACTATTCCTACAATGAGCAGTTCTTC
15 TRBD1 . TRBJ1-5 TRBV19 CASSGQGASNQPQHF TGTGCCAGTAGTGGACAGGGTGCGAGCAATCAGCCCCAGCATTTT
13 TRBD2 . TRBJ2-1 TRBV7-2 CASSVLAANEQFF TGTGCCAGCAGCGTCCTAGCGGCCAATGAGCAGTTCTTC
15 TRBD1 . TRBJ2-7 TRBV7-2 CASSEPGQGPYEQYF TGTGCCAGCAGCGAACCGGGACAGGGTCCGTACGAGCAGTACTTC
16 TRBD2 few TRBJ2-1 TRBV7-9 CASSPRGTSGYNEQFF TGTGCCAGCAGCCCTAGAGGGACTAGCGGATACAATGAGCAGTTCTTC
12 TRBD1 . TRBJ1-2 TRBV4-2 CASSRDRDGYTF TGTGCCAGCAGCCGGGACAGGGATGGCTACACCTTC
17 . . TRBJ2-1 TRBV28 CASSSGVRDRTYNEQFF TGTGCCAGCAGTTCTGGGGTCCGGGATCGAACCTACAATGAGCAGTTCTTC
15 TRBD1 few TRBJ2-1 TRBV13 CASSRDRGPYNEQFF TGTGCCAGCAGCCGCGACAGGGGTCCATACAATGAGCAGTTCTTC
19 TRBD2 few TRBJ2-1 TRBV28 CASSKLPGTSGALYNEQFF TGTGCCAGCAGTAAATTGCCCGGGACTAGCGGGGCCTTATACAATGAGCAGTTCTTC
15 . few TRBJ2-7 TRBV18 CASSPRTMSSYEQYF TGTGCCAGCTCACCGCGGACAATGAGCTCCTACGAGCAGTACTTC
14 TRBD1 . TRBJ1-2 TRBV28 CASNQQGANYGYTF TGTGCCAGCAATCAACAGGGGGCGAACTATGGCTACACCTTC
15 TRBD1 . TRBJ2-7 TRBV18 CASSLMDREPYEQYF TGTGCCAGCTCACTAATGGACAGGGAGCCCTACGAGCAGTACTTC
14 . . TRBJ2-2 TRBV19 CASSPRTNTGELFF TGTGCCAGTAGCCCGAGGACGAACACCGGGGAGCTGTTTTTT
14 TRBD1 . TRBJ1-5 TRBV18 CASSGTGALQPQHF TGTGCCAGCTCCGGGACAGGGGCTTTACAGCCCCAGCATTTT
15 TRBD2 . TRBJ2-1 TRBV28 CASSPAGRAGNEQFF TGTGCCAGCAGCCCAGCTGGGAGGGCTGGAAATGAGCAGTTCTTC
15 . few TRBJ1-2 TRBV9 CASSVDGTPNYGYTF TGTGCCAGCAGCGTAGATGGCACCCCTAACTATGGCTACACCTTC
16 TRBD2 few TRBJ2-1 TRBV14 CASSHLSGRRYNEQFF TGTGCCAGCAGCCATCTTAGCGGGAGAAGATACAATGAGCAGTTCTTC